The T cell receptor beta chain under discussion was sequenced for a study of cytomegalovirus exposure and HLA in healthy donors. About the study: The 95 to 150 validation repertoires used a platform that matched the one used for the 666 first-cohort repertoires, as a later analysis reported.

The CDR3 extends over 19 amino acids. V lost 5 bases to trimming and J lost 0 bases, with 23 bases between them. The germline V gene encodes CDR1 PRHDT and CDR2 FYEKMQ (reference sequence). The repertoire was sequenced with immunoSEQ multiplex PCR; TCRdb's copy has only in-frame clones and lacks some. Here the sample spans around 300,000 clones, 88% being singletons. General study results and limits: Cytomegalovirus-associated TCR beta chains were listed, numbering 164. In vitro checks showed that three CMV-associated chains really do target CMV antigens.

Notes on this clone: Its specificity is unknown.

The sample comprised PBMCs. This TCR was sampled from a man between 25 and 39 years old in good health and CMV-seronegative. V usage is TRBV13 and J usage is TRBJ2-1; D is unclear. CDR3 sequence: CASSLLVPLSQVSYNEQFF. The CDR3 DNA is TGTGCCAGCAGCCTATTGGTTCCCCTATCCCAAGTCTCCTACAATGAGCAGTTCTTC.